This T cell receptor beta chain was sequenced in a study of blood T cell repertoires in COVID-19. Study-wide background: Spain, Italy and the United States supplied samples that represented acute and convalescent COVID-19. The analysed material was cDNA or gDNA that came from T cells, B-cell-depleted T cells, or PBMCs.

Patients of the Seattle cohort, enrolled during active infection, were followed longitudinally. Methods used by the authors: Counts of nucleated cells, estimated from reference gene primer amplification, were obtained. The protocol was immunoSEQ multiplex PCR, while the TCRdb copy is restricted to in-frame clones and leaves out a portion. The DNA gave D and trimming, while V, J and clone size come from that table. The table records roughly 340,000 clones, 89% of them present only once. The sequenced material came from peripheral blood. The clonotype originates from a woman between 25 and 40 years old with COVID-19, enrolled during active disease.

CDR3 bases: TGTGCCAGCAGCTTAGTGGGGACTAGGGACAATGAGCAGTTCTTC. Translating gives CASSLVGTRDNEQFF. The chain links TRBV11-2 to TRBJ2-1, with 8 nucleotides matching TRBD2. V was pared by 1 base and J by 5 bases, with 4 bases of the junction left unmatched. This CDR3 contains 15 residues. Germline V lookup: CDR1 SGHAT, CDR2 FQNNGV.